The 13 T cell receptor beta chains reported below all come from one sample, sequenced in a study of T cells in Graves' hyperthyroidism and ophthalmopathy. RNA transcripts served as the template for amplifying TCR beta CDR3 regions. RT-PCR in the first round (using the HTBI primer set) targeted the TCR CDR3. TCRdb re-called the multiplex PCR reads with MiXCR, one entry per CDR3 protein. The table shows around 580,000 distinct CDR3 sequences, with over 15% occurring only once. The material sequenced was blood. The receptor set was obtained from a woman in her late teens or twenties with Graves' hyperthyroidism.

V and J are TRBV6-2 or TRBV6-3 and TRBJ2-7; TRBD2 might be the D (5 bases). Germline V CDR1 and CDR2: MNHEY, SVGEGT. The CDR3 extends over 15 amino acids. Deletions cut 0 bases from V and 4 bases from J, with 13 bases between. CDR3 protein: CASSYSIRGTYEQYF. Here the CDR3 DNA reads TGTGCCAGCAGTTACTCGATCCGGGGAACTTACGAGCAGTACTTC.

This clonotype was recorded a few times. The chain employs TRBV20-1 and TRBJ1-3; weak D call: TRBD1 (5 bases). This CDR3 contains 14 residues. CDR1 and CDR2 from the germline V gene are DFQATT and SNEGSKA (reference sequence). V was shortened by 4 bases and J by 2 bases, with 12 bases between the two germline ends. The DNA for the CDR3 is TGCAGTGCTACTGAGGGGCGCCCTGGAAACACCATATATTTT. Its protein product is CSATEGRPGNTIYF.

This clonotype was detected once. Since no conserved phenylalanine or tryptophan closes the CDR3, a read error is the likely cause. The V and J genes are TRBV6-4 and TRBJ1-2, with 9 bases aligning to TRBD1. V shed 8 bases, J shed 6 bases, and the junction held 16 bases outside the gene matches. Germline CDR1 reads MRHNA; CDR2 reads SNTAGT. This CDR3 spans 16 amino acids. CDR3 region: CASGVRPGQGLDGYTL. The CDR3 DNA is TGTGCCAGCGGTGTTCGACCGGGACAGGGACTAGATGGCTACACCCTC.

The chain employs TRBV20-1 and TRBJ1-6; D is unresolved. Deletions cut 1 base from V and 0 bases from J, with 10 bases between. CDR1 is DFQATT and CDR2 is SNEGSKA in the germline V gene (reference sequence). This CDR3 is 16 amino acids long. The CDR3 DNA follows: TGCAGTGCTAGAGTTGGGGAAAGCTCCTATAATTCACCCCTCCACTTT. It translates to CSARVGESSYNSPLHF.

The rearrangement links TRBV6-1 to TRBJ2-4, with TRBD2 matching over 8 bases. The CDR3 has 15 amino acids. CDR1 MNHNS and CDR2 SASEGT come from the germline V gene. J gave up 0 bases and V 5 bases, and 3 bases lay outside the gene matches. The CDR3 spells CASSIAGLAKNIQYF. The CDR3, as DNA: TGTGCCAGCAGTATAGCGGGACTAGCCAAAAACATTCAGTACTTC.

This clonotype was counted only a few times. The chain couples TRBV19 to TRBJ1-5; D is ambiguous. V was clipped by 4 bases and J by 3 bases, with 10 bases between them. The CDR3 covers 14 residues. The germline V gene encodes CDR1 LNHDA and CDR2 SQIVND (reference sequence). CDR3 nucleotide sequence: TGTGCCAGTAGTAACCGGGTTCTCAATCAGCCCCAGCATTTT. Residues: CASSNRVLNQPQHF. Full variable domain (missing parts from reference TRBV19 and TRBJ1-5): DGGITQSPKYLFRKEGQNVTLSCEQNLNHDAMYWYRQDPGQGLRLIYYSQIVNDFQKGDIAEGYSVSREKKESFPLTVTSAQKNPTAFYLCASSNRVLNQPQHFGDGTRLSIL.

The V gene is TRBV19, the J gene TRBJ1-5; the D gene is possibly TRBD1 (6 bases). Per germline, CDR1 LNHDA and CDR2 SQIVND (reference sequence). CDR3 length equals 14 residues. The V end lost 7 bases, the J end lost 3 bases, and 13 bases lay between the germline ends. The CDR3 protein is CASTPDSPNQPQHF. The CDR3 coding sequence is TGTGCCAGTACCCCGGACAGCCCCAATCAGCCCCAGCATTTT.

Ten or more counts support this clonotype. The chain recombines TRBV28 with TRBJ2-7, with D maybe TRBD1 (6 bases). CDR1 and CDR2 (germline): MDHEN, SYDVKM. The CDR3 is 14 amino acids. V was pared by 5 bases and J by 9 bases, with 20 bases between. CDR3 nucleotide sequence: TGTGCCAGCAGTGCCAATATACAGGGTATGGCGCAGTACTTC. Amino acids: CASSANIQGMAQYF.

This clonotype has just a few counts. J is TRBJ2-3 and V is TRBV9; no clear D. The CDR3 has 15 amino acids. The germline V gene has CDR1 SGDLS and CDR2 YYNGEE. Trimming stripped 1 base from V and 2 bases from J, with 11 bases between. The CDR3 is CASSVYQENTDTQYF. The CDR3 DNA reads as TGTGCCAGCAGCGTATACCAGGAGAACACAGATACGCAGTATTTT.

In this sample, this clonotype turned up many times. The chain couples TRBV7-3 to TRBJ2-3, with D possibly being TRBD1 (6 bases). Germline V gives CDR1 SGHTA, CDR2 FQGTGA. The CDR3 spans 13 residues. Trimming removed 6 bases from V and 8 bases from J, with 15 bases in between. This chain's CDR3 is CASSFKGEGTQYF. CDR3 bases: TGTGCCAGCAGTTTTAAGGGGGAAGGTACGCAGTATTTT.

J is TRBJ2-7 and V is TRBV5-6; possibly TRBD2 for D (5 bases). Germline lookup yields CDR1 SGHDT and CDR2 YYEEEE. The CDR3 spans 14 residues. V gave up 6 bases and J gave up 3 bases, with 16 bases separating them. The CDR3 DNA follows: TGTGCCAGCAACGGCGGGTTAGCTGGCTACGAGCAGTACTTC. This translates into CASNGGLAGYEQYF.

This clonotype was found many times. The V call is TRBV7-8, the J call TRBJ2-7; D may be TRBD1 or TRBD2 (5 bases each). The V gene lost 4 bases and the J gene lost 1 base, with 14 bases spanning the gap. The CDR3 loop spans 15 amino acids. Germline values: CDR1 SGHVS, CDR2 FQNEAQ. CDR3 in DNA: TGTGCCAGCAGCTCACCGGGACCCCTGTCCTACGAGCAGTACTTC. This translates into CASSSPGPLSYEQYF.

This sequence joins TRBV10-3 and TRBJ1-1; D is undetermined. Germline-derived CDR1 and CDR2 are ENHRY and SYGVKD. V was clipped by 3 bases and J by 7 bases, with 6 bases between them. This CDR3 is built from 11 residues. DNA of the CDR3: TGTGCCATCAGTGAATTGGGTGAAGCTTTCTTT. Translating it yields CAISELGEAFF.